This T cell receptor beta chain was captured by sequencing in a study of T-cell reconstitution after alpha-beta-depleted transplantation in children. As it was prepared, the TCRbeta library received unique molecular identifiers. Each CDR3 protein gets one entry after TCRdb re-called the PCR reads with MiXCR. The table has about 480,000 distinct CDR3 sequences, around 12% seen once. The CDR3 has 15 amino acids. V was trimmed by 4 bases and J by 4 bases, leaving 14 bases between them. CDR1 and CDR2 from the germline V gene are LGHNA and YSLEER. The V and J genes are TRBV4-3 and TRBJ2-1; D gene ambiguous. The receptor was derived from a human donor who donated a stem cell graft to a child with combined immunodeficiency. The sample was PBMCs from the stem cell graft donor, taken from the stem cell graft. CDR3 sequence reads: CASSPISGLYNEQFF. CDR3 in DNA: TGCGCCAGCAGCCCCATTTCTGGGCTATACAATGAGCAGTTCTTC.